A single sample gave rise to the 26 T cell receptor beta chains below, sequenced in a study of response to subunit inactivated influenza vaccine. MiXCR, applied by TCRdb to the RT-PCR reads, yields one record per CDR3 protein. The repertoire holds 530,000 or so distinct CDR3 sequences, over 9.5% seen once, with approximately 10% in the top ten. Sample: PBMCs from blood, taken on the day of vaccination. These receptors all stem from a man aged 45-60 years who received an inactivated influenza vaccine.

This clonotype turned up a few times. The V and J genes are TRBV12-3 or TRBV12-4 and TRBJ2-5; TRBD1 might be the D (5 bases). The CDR3 is made up of 15 amino acids. Trimming took 6 bases from V and 5 from J, leaving 19 bases between them. The CDR3 DNA reads as TGTGCCAGCAGCCTAGGGGCCTATCTTGGGGAGACCCAGTACTTC. This codes for CASSLGAYLGETQYF.

Many counts were recorded for this clonotype. The chain employs TRBV20-1 and TRBJ2-5, with 9 bases identical to TRBD2. Unmatched junction bases numbered 7, after V lost 1 base and J lost 4 bases. Germline CDR1 reads DFQATT; CDR2 reads SNEGSKA (reference sequence). This CDR3 has 15 amino acids. CDR3 loop: CSARVAGAVVETQYF. Written as DNA, the CDR3 is TGCAGTGCTAGAGTAGCGGGGGCCGTCGTAGAGACCCAGTACTTC.

The table lists this clonotype with many counts. V is TRBV6-2 or TRBV6-3 and J is TRBJ2-6; D is ambiguous. The CDR3 sequence is 14 residues long. Germline assignment: CDR1 MNHEY and CDR2 SVGEGT. Trimming left V 6 bases short and J 1 base short, with 7 bases between. CDR3 sequence reads: CASRSVSGANVLTF. The CDR3 DNA reads as TGTGCCAGCAGATCGGTATCTGGGGCCAACGTCCTGACTTTC.

The V and J genes are TRBV12-3 or TRBV12-4 and TRBJ2-2; D is unclear. Trimming left V 3 bases short and J 6 bases short, with 11 bases between. This CDR3 is built from 14 residues. The CDR3 spells CASSLLRVPGELFF. CDR3 DNA sequence: TGTGCCAGCAGTTTGTTACGGGTCCCCGGGGAGCTGTTTTTT.

In this sample, this clonotype turned up a few times. This rearrangement joins TRBV9 to TRBJ2-7; 8 bases line up with TRBD1. The germline V gene encodes CDR1 SGDLS and CDR2 YYNGEE. The V segment lost 2 bases and the J segment 2 bases; nucleotides outside the gene matches: 3. This CDR3 spans 14 amino acids. CDR3 sequence reads: CASSVGDRPYEQYF. For the CDR3, the DNA is TGTGCCAGCAGCGTTGGGGACAGGCCCTACGAGCAGTACTTC.

This clonotype was observed a few times. The V and J genes are TRBV29-1 and TRBJ2-7, with 8 bases aligning to TRBD1. Looked up from germline, CDR1 is SQVTM and CDR2 is ANQGSEA. The CDR3 loop spans 14 amino acids. Trimming at V came to 1 base and at J to 2 bases, leaving 4 bases not matched to a gene. The CDR3, as DNA: TGCAGCGTTGAAGGGGACAGGAACCCCTACGAGCAGTACTTC. Translated, it gives CSVEGDRNPYEQYF.

The table lists this clonotype with a few counts. V gene TRBV7-9 combines with J gene TRBJ1-2, with no clear D. Germline loops: CDR1 SEHNR, CDR2 FQNEAQ (reference sequence). This CDR3 has 16 amino acids. The V gene lost 2 bases and the J gene lost 5 bases, with 18 bases spanning the gap. CDR3 region: CASSLWSGLGPYGYTF. The CDR3 bases are TGTGCCAGCAGCTTATGGTCGGGGTTGGGCCCGTATGGCTACACCTTC.

There are a few counts of this clonotype. The chain is built from TRBV10-3 and TRBJ2-1; TRBD1 or TRBD2 may be the D gene (5 bases each). The V gene lost 10 bases and the J gene lost 7 bases, with 14 bases spanning the gap. CDR3 length: 12 residues. The germline V gene has CDR1 ENHRY and CDR2 SYGVKD. This chain's CDR3 is CATAGTRNEQFF. In DNA form, the CDR3 reads TGTGCCACCGCCGGGACGAGGAATGAGCAGTTCTTC.

This clonotype was detected only a few times. In nucleotides, the CDR3 is TGTGCCAGCAGTTTGAACATAGCGGGGGGGCGGACCCAGTACTTC. Translation gives CASSLNIAGGRTQYF. The J gene is TRBJ2-5, the V gene TRBV6-5; TRBD2 matches 11 bases. The CDR3 extends over 15 amino acids. From germline, CDR1 is MNHEY and CDR2 SVGAGI. The V and J ends lost 4 bases and 7 bases, in that order; junction bases with no gene match: 8.

The genes are TRBV10-3 and TRBJ1-3, with a tentative D call TRBD1 (5 bases). This CDR3 has 14 amino acids. V was pared by 6 bases and J by 2 bases, with 11 bases between. Per germline, CDR1 ENHRY and CDR2 SYGVKD. CDR3 in amino acids: CAIRKDIAGNTIYF. The CDR3 DNA follows: TGTGCCATCAGAAAGGACATAGCTGGAAACACCATATATTTT.

This clonotype has ten or more counts. V gene TRBV6-6 combines with J gene TRBJ1-5; the D is unclear. Germline V gives CDR1 MNHNY, CDR2 SVGAGI (reference sequence). The CDR3 runs 16 residues. V was pared by 6 bases and J by 5 bases, with 20 bases between. In DNA, the CDR3 is TGTGCCAGCAGGCGTTCGGGAGGTACGCTCCATCAGCCCCAGCATTTT. Protein product: CASRRSGGTLHQPQHF.

A word on this clonotype: Mismatch with germline at one junction end may stem from a read error. The V call is TRBV7-9, the J call TRBJ2-5; 12 bases line up with TRBD2. Germline V lookup: CDR1 SEHNR, CDR2 FQNEAQ (reference sequence). There are 16 residues in the CDR3. CDR3 coding DNA: TGTGCCAGCAGCTCCCGGACTAGCGGGATTAAGGAGACCCAGGACTTC. Amino acids: CASSSRTSGIKETQDF.

This clonotype was observed a few times. The rearrangement joins TRBV28 to TRBJ2-5, with TRBD2 matching over 9 bases. CDR1 is MDHEN, CDR2 SYDVKM, per germline. The CDR3 length is 16 residues. The trim removed 3 bases at V and 1 base at J, leaving 6 bases unmatched. The DNA for the CDR3 is TGTGCCAGCAGTTTTGGGCTAGCGGGGCTCCAAGAGACCCAGTACTTC. This codes for CASSFGLAGLQETQYF.

This clonotype occurred a few times. The V and J genes are TRBV20-1 and TRBJ2-5; D unresolved. Trimming removed 3 bases from V and 5 bases from J, with 16 bases in between. The CDR3 runs to 14 residues. Germline CDR1 reads DFQATT; CDR2 reads SNEGSKA (reference sequence). The CDR3 reads CSASQRTPRETQYF. CDR3 bases: TGCAGTGCTAGCCAAAGGACGCCTCGGGAGACCCAGTACTTC.

This clonotype was seen a handful of times. The chain is built from TRBV6-1 and TRBJ2-7, with D maybe TRBD2 (5 bases). This CDR3 has 14 amino acids. V was cut by 2 bases and J by 0 bases, with 8 bases left in between. Looked up from germline, CDR1 is MNHNS and CDR2 is SASEGT. In DNA, the CDR3 is TGTGCCAGCAGTGAAACTAGGATCTCCTACGAGCAGTACTTC. Amino acid sequence: CASSETRISYEQYF.

This clonotype has only a few counts. The chain combines TRBV7-9 with TRBJ2-5; D is perhaps TRBD1 (5 bases). Germline V gene data show CDR1 as SEHNR and CDR2 as FQNEAQ (reference sequence). The CDR3 extends over 17 amino acids. Trimming left V 5 bases short and J 2 bases short, with 21 bases between. In DNA, the CDR3 is TGTGCCAGCAGCCCGACGACAGTGGCATTGAATCAAGAGACCCAGTACTTC. Its protein product is CASSPTTVALNQETQYF.

This clonotype was detected only a few times. J is TRBJ2-6 and V is TRBV2; D gene ambiguous. The CDR3 is 15 amino acids. The germline V and J ends were trimmed by 4 bases and 1 base, with 8 bases remaining between them. Germline V gives CDR1 SNHLY, CDR2 FYNNEI. CDR3 bases: TGTGCCAGCAGTGCCGGCCGTTCTGGGGCCAACGTCCTGACTTTC. Residues: CASSAGRSGANVLTF.

This clonotype showed up just a few times. The rearrangement uses TRBV20-1 and TRBJ1-5, with 7 bases identical to TRBD1. The V segment lost 3 bases and the J segment 0 bases; nucleotides outside the gene matches: 5. Germline CDR1 and CDR2: DFQATT and SNEGSKA (reference sequence). The CDR3 has 15 amino acids. The CDR3 here is CSARGTANSNQPQHF. The CDR3 nucleotides read TGCAGTGCTAGGGGGACAGCTAATAGCAATCAGCCCCAGCATTTT.

This clonotype was counted only a few times. This sequence joins TRBV20-1 and TRBJ1-5; tentatively, D is TRBD1 (5 bases). CDR1 and CDR2 from the germline V gene are DFQATT and SNEGSKA (reference sequence). CDR3 length: 13 amino acids. V was cut by 3 bases and J by 5 bases, with 11 bases left in between. This CDR3 is CSARGQVDQPQHF. The DNA for the CDR3 is TGCAGTGCTAGGGGGCAAGTGGATCAGCCCCAGCATTTT.

This clonotype turned up a few times. This chain uses TRBV6-2 or TRBV6-3 with TRBJ2-2, with a possible D match to TRBD2 (6 bases). CDR3 length equals 15 residues. V dropped 10 bases and J dropped 0 bases, with 15 bases sitting between them. Germline V gives CDR1 MNHEY, CDR2 SVGEGT. The CDR3 region is CATLLGLTNTGELFF. CDR3 nucleotides: TGTGCCACCCTACTCGGACTAACGAACACCGGGGAGCTGTTTTTT.

This chain links TRBV5-1 with TRBJ1-1, with D unclear. The CDR3 covers 15 residues. V shed 1 base and J shed 4 bases, with 14 bases lying between them. CDR1 SGHRS and CDR2 YFSETQ come from the germline V gene. This chain's CDR3 is CASSLLVASGTEAFF. The CDR3 nucleotides read TGCGCCAGCAGCTTGCTCGTTGCTTCTGGCACTGAAGCTTTCTTT.

The chain has TRBV6-1 and TRBJ2-3; D is undetermined. This CDR3 has 18 residues. Germline values: CDR1 MNHNS, CDR2 SASEGT. V shed 5 bases and J shed 0 bases, with 21 bases lying between them. DNA for the CDR3: TGTGCCAGCAGTCGAAGGGCAGTTACTCTTACTAGCACAGATACGCAGTATTTT. Amino acid sequence: CASSRRAVTLTSTDTQYF.

The V gene is TRBV4-2, the J gene TRBJ2-3, with 8 bases lining up with TRBD2. Losses at the gene ends were 4 bases for V and 8 bases for J; bases not matched to a gene: 17. This CDR3 spans 17 amino acids. In germline, CDR1 is LGHNA, CDR2 YNFKEQ. DNA of the CDR3: TGTGCCAGCAGCCTCCGGGGGGGGACCTCTGCCGACGCTACGCAGTATTTT. As protein: CASSLRGGTSADATQYF.

The chain recombines TRBV2 with TRBJ2-1, with 14 bases fitting TRBD2. V trimming: 6 bases; J trimming: 12 bases; junction bases outside the gene matches: 7. The CDR3 totals 14 residues. The V gene's germline CDR1 is SNHLY and CDR2 FYNNEI. CDR3 residues: CASSQMTSGGVQFF. The CDR3 nucleotides are TGTGCCAGCAGCCAGATGACTAGCGGGGGGGTGCAGTTCTTC.

This clonotype has ten or more counts. The gene calls are TRBV6-2 or TRBV6-3 and TRBJ2-1; 7 bases line up with TRBD1. Germline CDR1 reads MNHEY; CDR2 reads SVGEGT. V dropped 0 bases and J dropped 5; count of bases not matched to a gene: 4. This CDR3 is 15 amino acids long. CDR3 loop: CASSYSGQGDNEQFF. The CDR3 DNA is TGTGCCAGCAGTTACTCTGGGCAGGGGGACAATGAGCAGTTCTTC.

In its sample, this clonotype was seen a few times. The chain is built from TRBV15 and TRBJ2-7, with D tentatively TRBD1 (6 bases). Germline CDR1 and CDR2: LNHNV and YYDKDF (reference sequence). The V and J ends lost 3 bases and 4 bases respectively, with 7 bases between them. This CDR3 has 12 residues. The CDR3 sequence is CATSSQGYEQYF. The CDR3 region has the DNA TGTGCCACCAGCAGCCAGGGGTACGAGCAGTACTTC.